The TCR beta chain described here comes from a study of shared clonotypes between healthy human individuals. Germline CDR1 SGHRS, CDR2 YFSETQ. V lost 4 bases, J lost 0 bases, and 6 bases stayed unmatched. The CDR3 loop spans 16 amino acids. Repertoires were generated with immunoSEQ multiplex PCR, while TCRdb's copy carries only in-frame clones and drops some. The sample includes some 1.5 million clones, nearly 99% of them seen just once. The chain couples TRBV5-1 to TRBJ2-7; 11 nucleotides align to TRBD2. Source material: naive CD4+ T cells sorted from blood. Subset denoted: CD45RA+ positively selected. This receptor was obtained from a man under 40 in good health. The CDR3 region has the DNA TGCGCCAGCAGCAACGGGACTAGCGGAACCTCCTACGAGCAGTACTTC. It encodes CASSNGTSGTSYEQYF. Full variable domain (remainder filled in from reference TRBV5-1 and TRBJ2-7): KAGVTQTPRYLIKTRGQQVTLSCSPISGHRSVSWYQQTPGQGLQFLFEYFSETQRNKGNFPGRFSGRQFSNSRSEMNVSTLELGDSALYLCASSNGTSGTSYEQYFGPGTRLTVT.